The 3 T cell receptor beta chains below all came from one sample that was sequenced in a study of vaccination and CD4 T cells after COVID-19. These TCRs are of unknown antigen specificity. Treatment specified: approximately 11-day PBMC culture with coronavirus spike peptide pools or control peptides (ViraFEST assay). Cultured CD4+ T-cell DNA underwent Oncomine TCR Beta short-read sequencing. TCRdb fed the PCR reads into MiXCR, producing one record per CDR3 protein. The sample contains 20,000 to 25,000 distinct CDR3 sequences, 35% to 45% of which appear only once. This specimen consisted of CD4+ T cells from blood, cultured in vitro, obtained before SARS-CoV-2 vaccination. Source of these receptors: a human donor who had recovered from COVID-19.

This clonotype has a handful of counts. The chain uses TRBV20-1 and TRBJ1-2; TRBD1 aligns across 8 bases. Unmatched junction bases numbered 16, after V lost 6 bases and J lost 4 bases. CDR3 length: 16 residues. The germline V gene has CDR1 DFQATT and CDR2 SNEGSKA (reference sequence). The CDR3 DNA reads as TGCAGTGCGATGACGGGACAGGTCTCCTCCATCTATGGCTACACCTTC. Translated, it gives CSAMTGQVSSIYGYTF.

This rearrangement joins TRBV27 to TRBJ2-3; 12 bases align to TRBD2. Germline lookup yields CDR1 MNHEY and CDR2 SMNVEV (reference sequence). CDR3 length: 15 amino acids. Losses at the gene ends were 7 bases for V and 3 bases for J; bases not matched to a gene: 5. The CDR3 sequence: CASTPLAGGTDTQYF. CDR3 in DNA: TGTGCCAGCACCCCACTAGCGGGAGGTACAGATACGCAGTATTTT.

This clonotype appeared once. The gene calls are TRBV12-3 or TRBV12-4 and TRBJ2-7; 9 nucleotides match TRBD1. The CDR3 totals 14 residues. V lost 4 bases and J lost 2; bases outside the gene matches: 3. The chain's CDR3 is CASSWGDRAYEQYF. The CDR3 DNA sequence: TGTGCCAGCAGTTGGGGGGACAGGGCCTACGAGCAGTACTTC.